The text below deals with one TCR beta chain. The data belong to a study of identical twins. TCRdb processed the 5' RACE reads anew with MiXCR; each CDR3 protein has one entry. The sample shows roughly 1,500,000 distinct CDR3 sequences, roughly 35% of them seen only once. CDR1 and CDR2 from the germline V gene are SGHRS and YFSETQ. The CDR3 sequence is 17 residues long. The J segment lost 7 bases and the V segment lost 0 bases, leaving 11 bases of the junction unmatched. Sequencing used cord blood. The chain links TRBV5-1 to TRBJ2-1, with 9 bases fitting TRBD2. The clonotype was recovered from a newborn girl in good health. The CDR3 coding sequence is TGCGCCAGCAGCTTGGGGTTAGCGGGAGAAGGTGGGAATGAGCAGTTCTTC. Translation gives CASSLGLAGEGGNEQFF.